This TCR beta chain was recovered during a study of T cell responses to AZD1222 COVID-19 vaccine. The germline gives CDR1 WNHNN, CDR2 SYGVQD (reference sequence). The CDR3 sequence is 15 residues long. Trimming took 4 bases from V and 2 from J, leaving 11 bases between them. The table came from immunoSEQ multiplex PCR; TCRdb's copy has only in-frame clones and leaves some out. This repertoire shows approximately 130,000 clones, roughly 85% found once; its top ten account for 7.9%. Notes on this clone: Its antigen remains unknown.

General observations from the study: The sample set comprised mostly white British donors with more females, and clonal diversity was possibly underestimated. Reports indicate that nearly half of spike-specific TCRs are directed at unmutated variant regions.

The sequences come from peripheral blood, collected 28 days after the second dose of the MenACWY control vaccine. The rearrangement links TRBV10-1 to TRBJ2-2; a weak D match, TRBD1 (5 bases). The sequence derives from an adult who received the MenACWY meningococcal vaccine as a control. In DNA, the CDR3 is TGCGCCAGCAGTGGCCCCGACAGAAACACCGGGGAGCTGTTTTTT. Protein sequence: CASSGPDRNTGELFF.